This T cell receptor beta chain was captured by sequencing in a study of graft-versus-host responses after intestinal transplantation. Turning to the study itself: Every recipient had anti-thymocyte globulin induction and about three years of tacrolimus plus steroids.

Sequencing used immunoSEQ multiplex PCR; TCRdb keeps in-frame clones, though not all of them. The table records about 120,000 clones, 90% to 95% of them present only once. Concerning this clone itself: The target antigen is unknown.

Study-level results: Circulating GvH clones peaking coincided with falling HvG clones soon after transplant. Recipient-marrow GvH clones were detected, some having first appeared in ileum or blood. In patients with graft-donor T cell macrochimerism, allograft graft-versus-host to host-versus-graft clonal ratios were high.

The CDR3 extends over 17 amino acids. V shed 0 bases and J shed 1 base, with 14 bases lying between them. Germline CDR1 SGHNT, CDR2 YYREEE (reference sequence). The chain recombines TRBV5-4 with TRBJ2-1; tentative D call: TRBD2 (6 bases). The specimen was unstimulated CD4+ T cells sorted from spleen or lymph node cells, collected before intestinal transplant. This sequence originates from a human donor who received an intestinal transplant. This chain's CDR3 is CASSLVSAGRSYNEQFF. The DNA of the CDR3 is TGTGCCAGCAGCTTGGTTTCCGCGGGAAGGTCCTACAATGAGCAGTTCTTC.